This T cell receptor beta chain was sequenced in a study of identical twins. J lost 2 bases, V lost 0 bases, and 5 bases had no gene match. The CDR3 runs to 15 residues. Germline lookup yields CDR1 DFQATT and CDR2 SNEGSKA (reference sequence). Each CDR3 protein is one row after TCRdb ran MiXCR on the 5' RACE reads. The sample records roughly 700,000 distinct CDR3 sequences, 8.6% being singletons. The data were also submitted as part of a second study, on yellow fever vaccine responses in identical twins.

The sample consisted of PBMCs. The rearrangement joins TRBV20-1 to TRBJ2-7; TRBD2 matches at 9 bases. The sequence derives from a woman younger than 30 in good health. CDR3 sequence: CSARDILAGTYEQYF. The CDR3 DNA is TGCAGTGCTAGAGATATCCTAGCGGGGACCTACGAGCAGTACTTC.